This paragraph covers one T cell receptor (beta chain) sequence. Its antigen is unknown. This sample is drawn from a study of memory CD4+ T cells and cytomegalovirus serostatus. Study-level information: Healthy Belgian adult donors included 9 or 10 CMV-positive and some 24 CMV-negative people. General study points: About 40% of the roughly 150 known CMV-associated TCRbeta sequences appeared in CD4+ memory.

Deletions cut 0 bases from V and 2 bases from J, with 7 bases between. The CDR3 sequence is 14 residues long. CDR1 SGHRS and CDR2 YFSETQ come from the germline V gene. Libraries were prepared by immunoSEQ multiplex PCR; TCRdb keeps only in-frame clonotypes and omits some of them. The data show 50,000 to 75,000 clones, with more than 75% seen just once and roughly 0.95% held by the top ten. Single viable CD3+CD4+CD8-CD45RO+ cells were sorted as the memory CD4+ T cells. Specimen: memory CD4+ T cells from blood. The receptor's source is an adult in good health and CMV-seronegative. This chain uses TRBV5-1 with TRBJ2-3, with D possibly matching TRBD2 (5 bases). In DNA, the CDR3 is TGCGCCAGCAGCTTGGAGGACTCCACAGATACGCAGTATTTT. It specifies CASSLEDSTDTQYF.